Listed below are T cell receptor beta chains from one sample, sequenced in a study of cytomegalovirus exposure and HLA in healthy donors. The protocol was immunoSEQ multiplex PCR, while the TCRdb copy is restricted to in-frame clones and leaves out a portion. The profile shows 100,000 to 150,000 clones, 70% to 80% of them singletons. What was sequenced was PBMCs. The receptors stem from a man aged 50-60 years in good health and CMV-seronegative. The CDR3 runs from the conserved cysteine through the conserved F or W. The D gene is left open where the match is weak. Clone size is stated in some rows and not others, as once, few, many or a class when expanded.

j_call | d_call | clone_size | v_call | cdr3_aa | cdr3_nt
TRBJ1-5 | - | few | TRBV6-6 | CASSYFGGGQPQHF | TGTGCCAGCAGTTACTTCGGGGGGGGTCAGCCCCAGCATTTT
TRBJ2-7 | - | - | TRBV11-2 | CASSLGQVGYEQYF | TGTGCCAGCAGCTTAGGTCAGGTTGGCTACGAGCAGTACTTC
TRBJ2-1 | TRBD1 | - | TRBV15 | CATSSHGTGDEQFF | TGTGCCACCAGCTCCCACGGGACAGGTGACGAGCAGTTCTTC
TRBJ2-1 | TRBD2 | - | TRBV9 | CASSASGGAGNEQFF | TGTGCCAGCAGCGCTAGCGGGGGGGCGGGTAATGAGCAGTTCTTC
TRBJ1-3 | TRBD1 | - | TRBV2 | CASSLEGANLGNTIYF | TGTGCCAGCAGTTTGGAGGGGGCGAATTTAGGAAACACCATATATTTT
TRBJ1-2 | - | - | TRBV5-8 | CASSLVTNYGYTF | TGTGCCAGCAGCTTGGTGACAAACTATGGCTACACCTTC
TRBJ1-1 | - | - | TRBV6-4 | CASSDGGAEVNTEAFF | TGTGCCAGCAGTGACGGGGGGGCGGAAGTCAACACTGAAGCTTTCTTT
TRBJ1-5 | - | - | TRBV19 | CASSIPRARVVSNQPQHF | TGTGCCAGTAGTATACCGCGAGCCAGGGTTGTTAGCAATCAGCCCCAGCATTTT
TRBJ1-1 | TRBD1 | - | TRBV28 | CASSLSGTGEAFF | TGTGCCAGCAGTTTATCGGGGACAGGTGAGGCTTTCTTT
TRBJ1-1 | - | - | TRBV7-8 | CASSLGTPTSNTEAFF | TGTGCCAGCAGCTTAGGGACACCCACCAGCAACACTGAAGCTTTCTTT
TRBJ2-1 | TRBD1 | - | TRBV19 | CASSDERDSSYNEQFF | TGTGCCAGTAGTGATGAACGGGACAGCAGTTACAATGAGCAGTTCTTC
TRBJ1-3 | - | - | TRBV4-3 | CASSQQGSGNTIYF | TGCGCCAGCAGCCAACAGGGCTCTGGAAACACCATATATTTT
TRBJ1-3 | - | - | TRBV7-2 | CASSLQRNTIYF | TGTGCCAGCAGCTTACAGAGAAACACCATATATTTT
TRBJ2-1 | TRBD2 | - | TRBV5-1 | CASSLGSGGAYNEQFF | TGCGCCAGCAGCTTGGGGTCGGGGGGGGCCTACAATGAGCAGTTCTTC
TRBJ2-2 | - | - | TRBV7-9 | CASSLDSTFPGELFF | TGTGCCAGCAGCTTAGACTCCACCTTCCCCGGGGAGCTGTTTTTT
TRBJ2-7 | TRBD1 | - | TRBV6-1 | CASSEAGTGTYEQYF | TGTGCCAGCAGTGAGGCCGGGACAGGGACCTACGAGCAGTACTTC
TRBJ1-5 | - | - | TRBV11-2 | CASSPTGLDNQPQHF | TGTGCCAGCAGCCCGACCGGACTGGACAATCAGCCCCAGCATTTT
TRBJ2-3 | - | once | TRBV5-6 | CASSLLQVTDTQYF | TGTGCCAGCAGCTTGCTACAGGTCACAGATACGCAGTATTTT
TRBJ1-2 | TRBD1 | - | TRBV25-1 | CASSDGFEVGRGPGYTF | TGTGCCAGCAGTGATGGTTTCGAAGTGGGCAGGGGGCCCGGCTACACCTTC
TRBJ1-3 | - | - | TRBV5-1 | CASSLSGMRSSGNTIYF | TGCGCCAGCAGCTTGTCTGGTATGAGATCCTCTGGAAACACCATATATTTT
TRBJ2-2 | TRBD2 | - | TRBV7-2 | CASKTSGGNTGELFF | TGTGCCAGTAAGACTAGCGGGGGGAACACCGGGGAGCTGTTTTTT
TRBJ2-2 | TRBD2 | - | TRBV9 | CASSVDLAGGLAGELFF | TGTGCCAGCAGCGTAGACCTAGCGGGGGGTTTAGCCGGGGAGCTGTTTTTT
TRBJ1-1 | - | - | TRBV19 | CASSIGTLNTEAFF | TGTGCCAGTAGTATAGGAACATTGAACACTGAAGCTTTCTTT
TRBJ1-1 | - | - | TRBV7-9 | CASRPRDNPDEAFF | TGTGCCAGCAGACCCCGGGACAATCCGGATGAAGCTTTCTTT
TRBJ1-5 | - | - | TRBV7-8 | CASSRALGGWQPQHF | TGTGCCAGCAGCCGCGCGCTGGGGGGGTGGCAGCCCCAGCATTTT
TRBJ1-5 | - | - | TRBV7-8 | CASSLAAGGMGPQHF | TGTGCCAGCAGCTTAGCGGCGGGCGGGATGGGGCCCCAGCATTTT
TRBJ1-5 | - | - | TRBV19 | CATLSRGSNQPQHF | TGTGCCACCTTATCGCGGGGGAGCAATCAGCCCCAGCATTTT
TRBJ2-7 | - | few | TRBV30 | CASQGLYEQYF | TGTGCCTCCCAGGGTCTCTACGAGCAGTACTTC
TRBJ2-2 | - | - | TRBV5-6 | CASTFLTVNTGELFF | TGTGCCAGCACTTTTTTGACAGTGAACACCGGGGAGCTGTTTTTT
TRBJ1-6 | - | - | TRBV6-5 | CASSSSDSRSPLHF | TGTGCCAGCAGTTCCTCTGACAGTCGATCACCCCTCCACTTT
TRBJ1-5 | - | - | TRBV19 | CASSPGGGNQPQHF | TGTGCCAGTAGCCCGGGGGGAGGGAATCAGCCCCAGCATTTT
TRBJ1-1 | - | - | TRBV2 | CARNRDANTEAFF | TGTGCCAGAAACAGGGACGCGAACACTGAAGCTTTCTTT
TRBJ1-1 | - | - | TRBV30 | CAWRWAKQAFF | TGTGCCTGGAGGTGGGCAAAACAAGCTTTCTTT
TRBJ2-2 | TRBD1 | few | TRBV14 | CASSQAQGWAGELFF | TGTGCCAGCAGCCAAGCACAGGGGTGGGCCGGGGAGCTGTTTTTT
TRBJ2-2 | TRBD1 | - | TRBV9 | CASSVLYGTGTGELFF | TGTGCCAGCAGCGTACTATATGGGACAGGGACCGGGGAGCTGTTTTTT
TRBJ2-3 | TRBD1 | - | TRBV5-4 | CASSLAVTGDGTDTQYF | TGTGCCAGCAGCTTGGCCGTGACAGGGGATGGAACAGATACGCAGTATTTT
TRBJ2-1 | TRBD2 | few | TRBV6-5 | CASSYFASGYNEQFF | TGTGCCAGCAGTTACTTCGCTAGCGGTTACAATGAGCAGTTCTTC
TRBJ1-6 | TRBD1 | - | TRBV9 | CASSPTLTGQSPLHF | TGTGCCAGCAGCCCAACCTTGACAGGGCAGTCACCCCTCCACTTT
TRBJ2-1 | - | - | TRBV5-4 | CASSRGGGSSYNEQFF | TGTGCCAGCAGCCGAGGGGGGGGGAGCTCCTACAATGAGCAGTTCTTC
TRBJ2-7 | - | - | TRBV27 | CASSLGGGLSYEQYF | TGTGCCAGCAGTTTAGGGGGGGGGCTCTCCTACGAGCAGTACTTC
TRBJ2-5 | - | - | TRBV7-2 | CASSLAIVGGGQETQYF | TGTGCCAGCAGCTTAGCGATAGTCGGGGGAGGACAAGAGACCCAGTACTTC
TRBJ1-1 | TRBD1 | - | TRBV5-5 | CASSTAGGEVTEAFF | TGTGCCAGCAGCACAGCAGGGGGCGAGGTGACTGAAGCTTTCTTT
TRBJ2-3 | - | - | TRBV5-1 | CASGVGELGLYRTDTQYF | TGCGCCAGCGGTGTTGGGGAGTTGGGCCTTTATCGCACAGATACGCAGTATTTT
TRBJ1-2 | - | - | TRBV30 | CAWSSGAGYTF | TGTGCCTGGAGTTCAGGGGCTGGCTACACCTTC
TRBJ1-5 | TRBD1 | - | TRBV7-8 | CASSLQAGGHQPQHF | TGTGCCAGCAGCTTACAAGCAGGGGGTCATCAGCCCCAGCATTTT
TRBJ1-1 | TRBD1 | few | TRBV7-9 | CASSFLQGDQAFF | TGTGCCAGCAGCTTCCTTCAGGGGGACCAAGCTTTCTTT
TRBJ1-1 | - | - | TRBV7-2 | CASSNFFEAFF | TGTGCCAGCAGTAATTTCTTTGAAGCTTTCTTT
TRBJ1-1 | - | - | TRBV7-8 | CASSLHGGSNTEAFF | TGTGCCAGCAGCCTCCACGGAGGATCGAACACTGAAGCTTTCTTT
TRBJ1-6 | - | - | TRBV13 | CASSLGQDNSPLHF | TGTGCCAGCAGCTTAGGACAGGATAATTCACCCCTCCACTTT
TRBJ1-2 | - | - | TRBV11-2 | CASSWTQGGYTF | TGTGCCAGCAGTTGGACACAGGGTGGCTACACCTTC
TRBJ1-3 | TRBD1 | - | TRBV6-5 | CASSVTGVENTIYF | TGTGCCAGCAGCGTCACAGGGGTGGAAAACACCATATATTTT